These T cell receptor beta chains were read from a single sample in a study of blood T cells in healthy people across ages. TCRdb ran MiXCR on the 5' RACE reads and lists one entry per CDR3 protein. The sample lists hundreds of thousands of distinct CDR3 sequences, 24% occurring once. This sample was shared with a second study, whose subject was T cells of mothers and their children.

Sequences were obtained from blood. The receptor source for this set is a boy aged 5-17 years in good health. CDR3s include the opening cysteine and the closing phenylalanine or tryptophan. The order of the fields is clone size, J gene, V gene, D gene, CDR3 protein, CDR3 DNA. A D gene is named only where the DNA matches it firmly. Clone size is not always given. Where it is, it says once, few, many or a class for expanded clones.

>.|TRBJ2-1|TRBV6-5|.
CASSRAPRSMNEQFF
TGTGCCAGCAGTAGGGCCCCCCGGTCTATGAATGAGCAGTTCTTC
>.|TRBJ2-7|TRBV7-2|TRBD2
CASSLEPAGRNEQYF
TGTGCCAGCAGCTTAGAGCCAGCGGGAAGAAACGAGCAGTACTTC
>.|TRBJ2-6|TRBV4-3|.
CASSQGRVGYGANVLTF
TGCGCCAGCAGCCAGGGCCGAGTAGGGTACGGGGCCAACGTCCTGACTTTC
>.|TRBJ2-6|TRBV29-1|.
CSVVAVAGANVLTF
TGCAGCGTAGTAGCGGTGGCTGGGGCCAACGTCCTGACTTTC
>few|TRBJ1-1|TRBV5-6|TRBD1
CASSSDRPWGAFF
TGTGCCAGCAGCTCGGACAGGCCCTGGGGAGCTTTCTTT
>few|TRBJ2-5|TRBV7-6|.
CASSLPLAHPYF
TGTGCCAGCAGCTTACCGCTAGCTCACCCGTACTTC
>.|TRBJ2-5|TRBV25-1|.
CASSALLQETQYF
TGTGCCAGCAGTGCCCTTCTTCAAGAGACCCAGTACTTC
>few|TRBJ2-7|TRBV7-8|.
CASSLGTVFYEQYF
TGTGCCAGCAGCTTAGGGACGGTATTCTACGAGCAGTACTTC
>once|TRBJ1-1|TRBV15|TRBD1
CATSSYRDRVDTEAFF
TGTGCCACCAGCAGCTACCGGGACAGGGTTGACACTGAAGCTTTCTTT
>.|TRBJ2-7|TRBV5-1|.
CASSQWNSYEQYF
TGCGCCAGCTCACAGTGGAACAGCTACGAGCAGTACTTC
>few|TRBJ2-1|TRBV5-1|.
CASSPGMVNEQFF
TGCGCCAGCAGTCCCGGGATGGTGAATGAGCAGTTCTTC
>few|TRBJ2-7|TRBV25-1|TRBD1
CASSDNSGTAYEQYF
TGTGCCAGCAGTGACAACTCCGGGACAGCCTACGAGCAGTACTTC
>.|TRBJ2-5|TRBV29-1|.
CSVHAGGQGIPQETQYF
TGCAGCGTTCATGCGGGGGGACAGGGTATCCCTCAAGAGACCCAGTACTTC
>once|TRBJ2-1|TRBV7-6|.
CASSLDPGGRNEQFF
TGTGCCAGCAGCTTAGATCCTGGGGGTAGGAATGAGCAGTTCTTC
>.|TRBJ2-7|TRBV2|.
CASSEQGIGYEQYF
TGTGCCAGCAGTGAACAGGGTATAGGCTACGAGCAGTACTTC
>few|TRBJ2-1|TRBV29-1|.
CSLDEQGLNEQFF
TGCAGCCTAGACGAACAGGGACTCAATGAGCAGTTCTTC
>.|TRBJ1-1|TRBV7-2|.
CASSFFGRKAFF
TGTGCCAGCAGCTTTTTTGGACGAAAAGCTTTCTTT
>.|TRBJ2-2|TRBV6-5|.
CASSWTVNTGELFF
TGTGCCAGCAGCTGGACTGTGAACACCGGGGAGCTGTTTTTT
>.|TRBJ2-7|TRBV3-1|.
CASSGAATDEQYF
TGTGCCAGCAGCGGGGCTGCAACGGACGAGCAGTACTTC
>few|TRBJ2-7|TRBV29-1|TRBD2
CSVLSSGSYEQYF
TGCAGCGTTTTGTCTAGCGGCTCCTACGAGCAGTACTTC
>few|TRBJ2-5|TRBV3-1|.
CASSQASWAGETQYF
TGTGCCAGCAGCCAAGCCTCATGGGCGGGGGAGACCCAGTACTTC
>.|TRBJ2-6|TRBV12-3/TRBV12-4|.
CASGETDSGANVLTF
TGTGCCAGTGGTGAGACGGACTCTGGGGCCAACGTCCTGACTTTC
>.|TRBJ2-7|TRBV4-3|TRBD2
CASSQDLGTSDEQYF
TGCGCCAGCAGCCAAGATCTGGGGACTAGCGACGAGCAGTACTTC
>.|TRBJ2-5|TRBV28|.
CASSLAAPETQYF
TGTGCCAGCAGTTTAGCGGCTCCCGAGACCCAGTACTTC
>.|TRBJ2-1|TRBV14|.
CASSDQRQGSYNEQFF
TGTGCCAGCAGCGATCAACGGCAGGGGTCATACAATGAGCAGTTCTTC
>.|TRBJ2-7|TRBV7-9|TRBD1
CASSSGTAAREQYF
TGTGCCAGCAGCTCCGGGACAGCCGCTAGGGAGCAGTACTTC
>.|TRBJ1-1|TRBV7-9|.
CASTSGLMYVFF
TGTGCCAGCACCTCAGGGCTGATGTACGTTTTCTTT
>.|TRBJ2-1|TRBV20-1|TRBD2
CSARLAGGRWQFF
TGCAGTGCTAGGCTAGCGGGGGGGAGGTGGCAGTTCTTC
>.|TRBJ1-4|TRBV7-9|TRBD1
CASSPPGTGEKLFF
TGTGCCAGCAGCCCCCCGGGGACAGGCGAAAAACTGTTTTTT
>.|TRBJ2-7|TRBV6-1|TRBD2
CASRGGQGTSGSSYEQCF
TGTGCCAGCAGGGGCGGACAGGGGACTAGCGGGAGCTCCTACGAGCAGTGCTTC
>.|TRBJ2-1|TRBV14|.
CASSQVRGEYNEQFF
TGTGCCAGCAGCCAAGTTAGGGGAGAGTACAATGAGCAGTTCTTC
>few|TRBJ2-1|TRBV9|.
CASSVVHMDNEQFF
TGTGCCAGCAGCGTAGTACATATGGACAATGAGCAGTTCTTC
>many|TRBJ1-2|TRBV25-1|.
CASSYRSGDYGYTF
TGTGCCAGCAGTTACCGGTCCGGGGACTATGGCTACACCTTC
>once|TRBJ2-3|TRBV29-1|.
CSVEGDQTGGYTDTQYF
TGCAGCGTTGAAGGGGATCAAACCGGGGGTTACACAGATACGCAGTATTTT
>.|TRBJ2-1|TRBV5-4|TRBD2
CASSLGLAGSNEQFF
TGTGCCAGCAGCTTAGGGCTAGCGGGTAGTAATGAGCAGTTCTTC
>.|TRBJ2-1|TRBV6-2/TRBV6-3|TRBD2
CASSSSGRSYNEQFF
TGTGCCAGCAGTTCTAGCGGGCGCTCCTACAATGAGCAGTTCTTC
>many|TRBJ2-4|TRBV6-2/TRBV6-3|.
CASSPGEWENIQYF
TGTGCCAGCAGCCCCGGGGAGTGGGAAAACATTCAGTACTTC
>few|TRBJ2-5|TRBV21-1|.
CASSKGGNRGETQYF
TGTGCCAGCAGCAAAGGGGGAAACAGGGGAGAGACCCAGTACTTC
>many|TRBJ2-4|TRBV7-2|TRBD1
CASSLTGAKNIQYF
TGTGCCAGCAGCTTGACAGGGGCCAAAAACATTCAGTACTTC
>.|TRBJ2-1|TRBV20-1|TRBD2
CSAPGLAHNEQFF
TGCAGTGCTCCCGGACTAGCCCACAATGAGCAGTTCTTC
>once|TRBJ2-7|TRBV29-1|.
CSVGSKWDEQYF
TGCAGCGTTGGATCCAAATGGGACGAGCAGTACTTC
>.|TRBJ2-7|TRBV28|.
CASYPRFLTHYEQYF
TGTGCCAGCTACCCCCGGTTCCTTACCCACTACGAGCAGTACTTC
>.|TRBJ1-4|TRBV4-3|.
CASSPGTVVGTTNEKLFF
TGCGCCAGCAGCCCCGGGACGGTGGTTGGAACAACTAATGAAAAACTGTTTTTT
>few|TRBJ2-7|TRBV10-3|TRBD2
CAISGLAGPKRPYEQYF
TGTGCCATCAGCGGACTAGCGGGACCCAAGAGACCCTACGAGCAGTACTTC
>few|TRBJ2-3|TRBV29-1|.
CSVPPGGADTQYF
TGCAGCGTCCCCCCCGGGGGCGCAGATACGCAGTATTTT